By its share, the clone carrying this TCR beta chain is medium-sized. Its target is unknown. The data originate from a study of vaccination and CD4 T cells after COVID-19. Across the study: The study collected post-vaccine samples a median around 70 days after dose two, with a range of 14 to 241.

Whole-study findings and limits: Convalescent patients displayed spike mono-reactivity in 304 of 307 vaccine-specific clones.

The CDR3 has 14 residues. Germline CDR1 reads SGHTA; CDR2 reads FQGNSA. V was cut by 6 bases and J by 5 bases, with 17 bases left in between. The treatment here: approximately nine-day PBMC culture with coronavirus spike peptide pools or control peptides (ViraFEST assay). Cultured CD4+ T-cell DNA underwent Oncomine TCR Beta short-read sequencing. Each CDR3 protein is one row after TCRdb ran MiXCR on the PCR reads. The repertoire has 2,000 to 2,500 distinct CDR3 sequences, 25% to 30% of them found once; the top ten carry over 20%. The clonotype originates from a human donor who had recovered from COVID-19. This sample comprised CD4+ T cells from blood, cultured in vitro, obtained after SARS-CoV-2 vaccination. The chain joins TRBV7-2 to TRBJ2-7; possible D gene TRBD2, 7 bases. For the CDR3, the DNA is TGTGCCAGCAGTACCGCGGCGGGGGCCAACGAGCAGTACTTC. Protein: CASSTAAGANEQYF. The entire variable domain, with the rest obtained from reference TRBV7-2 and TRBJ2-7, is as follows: GAGVSQSPSNKVTEKGKDVELRCDPISGHTALYWYRQSLGQGLEFLIYFQGNSAPDKSGLPSDRFSAERTGGSVSTLTIQRTQQEDSAVYLCASSTAAGANEQYFGPGTRLTVT.